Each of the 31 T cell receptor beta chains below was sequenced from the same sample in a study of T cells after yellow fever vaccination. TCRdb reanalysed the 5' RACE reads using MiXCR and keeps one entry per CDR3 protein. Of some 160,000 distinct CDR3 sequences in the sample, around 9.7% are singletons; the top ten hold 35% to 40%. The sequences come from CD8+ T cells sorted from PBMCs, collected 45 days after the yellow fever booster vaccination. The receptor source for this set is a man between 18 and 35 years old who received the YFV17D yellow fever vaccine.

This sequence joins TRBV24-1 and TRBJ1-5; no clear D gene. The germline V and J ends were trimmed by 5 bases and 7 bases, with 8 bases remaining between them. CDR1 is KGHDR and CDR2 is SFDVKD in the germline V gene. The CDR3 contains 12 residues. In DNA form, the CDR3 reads TGTGCCACCAGTGTTCGTGGCCAGCCCCAGCATTTT. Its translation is CATSVRGQPQHF.

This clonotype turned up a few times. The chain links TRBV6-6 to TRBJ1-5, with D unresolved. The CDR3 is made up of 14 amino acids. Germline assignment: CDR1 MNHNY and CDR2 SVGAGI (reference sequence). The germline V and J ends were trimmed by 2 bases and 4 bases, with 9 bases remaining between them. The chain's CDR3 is CASSYEGANQPQHF. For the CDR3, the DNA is TGTGCCAGCAGTTACGAGGGCGCTAATCAGCCCCAGCATTTT.

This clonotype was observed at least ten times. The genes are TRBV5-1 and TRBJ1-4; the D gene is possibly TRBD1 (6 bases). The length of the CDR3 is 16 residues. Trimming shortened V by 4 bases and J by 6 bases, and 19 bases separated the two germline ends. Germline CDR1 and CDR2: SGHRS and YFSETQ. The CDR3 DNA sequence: TGCGCCAGCAGCCTTTATTTCAGGGGTGACTATGAAAAACTGTTTTTT. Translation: CASSLYFRGDYEKLFF.

CDR3 sequence: CASSILSGGPTYEQYF. Written as DNA, the CDR3 is TGTGCCAGCAGCATTTTAAGCGGGGGGCCCACCTACGAGCAGTACTTC. This rearrangement joins TRBV7-2 to TRBJ2-7; 9 positions agree with TRBD2. The CDR3 loop spans 16 amino acids. With V trimmed by 5 bases and J by 2 bases, 10 bases remained unmatched. Germline-derived CDR1 and CDR2 are SGHTA and FQGNSA.

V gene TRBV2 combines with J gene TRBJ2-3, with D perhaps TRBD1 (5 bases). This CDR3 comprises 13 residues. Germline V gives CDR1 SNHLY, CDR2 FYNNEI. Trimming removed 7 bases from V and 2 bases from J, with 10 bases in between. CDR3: CASIGADTDTQYF. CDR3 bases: TGTGCCAGCATAGGGGCAGACACAGATACGCAGTATTTT.

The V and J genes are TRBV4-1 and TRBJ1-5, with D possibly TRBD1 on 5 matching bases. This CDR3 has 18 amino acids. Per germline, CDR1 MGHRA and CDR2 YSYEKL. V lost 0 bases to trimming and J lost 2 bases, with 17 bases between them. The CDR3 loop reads CASSQEPGLLYGNQPQHF. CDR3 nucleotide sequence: TGCGCCAGCAGCCAAGAACCAGGGCTCCTATATGGCAATCAGCCCCAGCATTTT.

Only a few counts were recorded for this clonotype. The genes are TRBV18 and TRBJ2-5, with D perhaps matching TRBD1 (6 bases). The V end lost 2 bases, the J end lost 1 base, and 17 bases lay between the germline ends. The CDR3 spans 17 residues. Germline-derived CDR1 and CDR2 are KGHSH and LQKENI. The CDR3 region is CASSPRAGATPQETQYF. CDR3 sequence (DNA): TGTGCCAGCTCACCAAGGGCAGGGGCGACCCCCCAAGAGACCCAGTACTTC.

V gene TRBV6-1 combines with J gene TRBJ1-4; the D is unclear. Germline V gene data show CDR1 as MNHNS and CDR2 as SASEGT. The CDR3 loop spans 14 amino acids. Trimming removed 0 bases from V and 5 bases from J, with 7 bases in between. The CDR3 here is CASSEASVNEKLFF. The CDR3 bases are TGTGCCAGCAGTGAAGCGTCGGTGAATGAAAAACTGTTTTTT.

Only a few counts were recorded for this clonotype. Written as DNA, the CDR3 is TGTGCCAGCAGCCTCCTTTCCTATGCAACTAATGAAAAACTGTTTTTT. Translated, it gives CASSLLSYATNEKLFF. V usage is TRBV11-2 and J usage is TRBJ1-4; D not resolved. Germline loops: CDR1 SGHAT, CDR2 FQNNGV. Deletions cut 5 bases from V and 0 bases from J, with 13 bases between. The CDR3 sequence is 16 residues long.

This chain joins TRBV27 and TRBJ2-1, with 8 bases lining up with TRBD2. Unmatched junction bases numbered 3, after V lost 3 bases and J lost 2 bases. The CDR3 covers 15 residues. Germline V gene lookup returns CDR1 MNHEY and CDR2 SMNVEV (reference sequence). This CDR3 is CASSFPGGPYNEQFF. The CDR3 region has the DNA TGTGCCAGCAGTTTCCCGGGGGGGCCCTACAATGAGCAGTTCTTC.

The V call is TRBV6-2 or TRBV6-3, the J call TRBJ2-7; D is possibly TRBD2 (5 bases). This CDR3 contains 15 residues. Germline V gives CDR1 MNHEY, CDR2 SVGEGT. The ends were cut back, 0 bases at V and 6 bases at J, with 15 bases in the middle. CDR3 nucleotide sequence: TGTGCCAGCAGTTACTCGACCGGGGTCCGTGGCGAGCAGTACTTC. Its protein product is CASSYSTGVRGEQYF.

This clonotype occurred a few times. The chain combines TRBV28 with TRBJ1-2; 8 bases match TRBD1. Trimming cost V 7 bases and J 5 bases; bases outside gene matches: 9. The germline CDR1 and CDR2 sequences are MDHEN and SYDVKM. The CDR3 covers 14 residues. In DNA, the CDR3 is TGTGCCAGCACAGGGGGCTTCTTTTGGTATGGCTACACCTTC. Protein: CASTGGFFWYGYTF.

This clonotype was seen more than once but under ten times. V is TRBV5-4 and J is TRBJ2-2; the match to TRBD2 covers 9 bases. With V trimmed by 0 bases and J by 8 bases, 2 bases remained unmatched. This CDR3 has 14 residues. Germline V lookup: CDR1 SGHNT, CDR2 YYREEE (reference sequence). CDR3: CASSLASGVGELFF. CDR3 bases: TGTGCCAGCAGCTTGGCTAGCGGGGTGGGGGAGCTGTTTTTT.

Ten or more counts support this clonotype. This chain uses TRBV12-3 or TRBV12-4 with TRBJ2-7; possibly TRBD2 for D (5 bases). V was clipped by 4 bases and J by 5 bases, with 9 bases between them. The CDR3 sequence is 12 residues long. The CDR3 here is CASSWTRDEQYF. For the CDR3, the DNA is TGTGCCAGCAGTTGGACGCGGGACGAGCAGTACTTC.

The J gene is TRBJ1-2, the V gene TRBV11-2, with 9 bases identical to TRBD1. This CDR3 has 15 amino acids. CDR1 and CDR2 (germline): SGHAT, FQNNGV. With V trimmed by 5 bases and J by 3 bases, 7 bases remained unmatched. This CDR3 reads CASSPQDRGYYGYTF. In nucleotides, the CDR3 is TGTGCCAGCAGCCCCCAGGACAGGGGTTACTATGGCTACACCTTC.

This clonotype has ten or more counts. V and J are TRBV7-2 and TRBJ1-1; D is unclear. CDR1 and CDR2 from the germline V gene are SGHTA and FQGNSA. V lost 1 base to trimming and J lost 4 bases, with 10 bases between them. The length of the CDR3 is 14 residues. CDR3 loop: CASSLVPVSTEAFF. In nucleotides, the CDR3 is TGTGCCAGCAGCTTAGTCCCAGTTTCCACTGAAGCTTTCTTT.

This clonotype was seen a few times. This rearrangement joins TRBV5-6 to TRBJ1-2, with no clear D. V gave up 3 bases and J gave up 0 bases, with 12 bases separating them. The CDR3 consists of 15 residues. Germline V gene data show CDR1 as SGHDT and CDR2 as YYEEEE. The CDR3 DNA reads TGTGCCAGCAGCTCGATCGGGAGCTCTAACTATGGCTACACCTTC. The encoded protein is CASSSIGSSNYGYTF. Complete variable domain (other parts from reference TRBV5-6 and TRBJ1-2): DAGVTQSPTHLIKTRGQQVTLRCSPKSGHDTVSWYQQALGQGPQFIFQYYEEEERQRGNFPDRFSGHQFPNYSSELNVNALLLGDSALYLCASSSIGSSNYGYTFGSGTRLTVV.

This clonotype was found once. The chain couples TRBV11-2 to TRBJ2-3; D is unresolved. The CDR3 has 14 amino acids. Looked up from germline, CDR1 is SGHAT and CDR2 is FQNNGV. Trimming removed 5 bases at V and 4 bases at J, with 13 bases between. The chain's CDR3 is CASSRPLGSDTQYF. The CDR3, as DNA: TGTGCCAGCAGCCGCCCTTTAGGGTCAGATACGCAGTATTTT.

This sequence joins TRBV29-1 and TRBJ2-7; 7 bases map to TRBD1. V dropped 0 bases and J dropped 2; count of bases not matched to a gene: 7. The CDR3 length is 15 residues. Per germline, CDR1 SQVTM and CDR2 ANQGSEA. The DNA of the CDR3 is TGCAGCGTTGAAGAACGTGACAGGGAAGCCTACGAGCAGTACTTC. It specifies CSVEERDREAYEQYF.

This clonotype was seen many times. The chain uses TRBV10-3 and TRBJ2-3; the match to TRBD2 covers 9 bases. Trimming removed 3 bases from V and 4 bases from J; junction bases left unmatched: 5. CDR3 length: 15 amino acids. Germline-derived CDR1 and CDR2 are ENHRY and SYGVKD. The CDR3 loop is CAISDLSGGADTQYF. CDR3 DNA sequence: TGTGCCATCAGTGACCTTAGCGGGGGTGCAGATACGCAGTATTTT.

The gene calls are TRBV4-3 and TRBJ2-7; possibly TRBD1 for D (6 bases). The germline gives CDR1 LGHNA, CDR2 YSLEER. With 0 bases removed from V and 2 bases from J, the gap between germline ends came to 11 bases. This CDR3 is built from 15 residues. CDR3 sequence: CASSQEGAAAYEQYF. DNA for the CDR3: TGCGCCAGCAGCCAAGAGGGGGCCGCTGCCTACGAGCAGTACTTC.

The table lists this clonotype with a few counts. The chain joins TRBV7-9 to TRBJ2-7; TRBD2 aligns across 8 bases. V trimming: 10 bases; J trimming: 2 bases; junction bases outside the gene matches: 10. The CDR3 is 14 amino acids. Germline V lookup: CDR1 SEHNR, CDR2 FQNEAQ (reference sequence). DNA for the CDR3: TGTGCCATCCAATCGGGGGGGGCGGCCTACGAGCAGTACTTC. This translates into CAIQSGGAAYEQYF.

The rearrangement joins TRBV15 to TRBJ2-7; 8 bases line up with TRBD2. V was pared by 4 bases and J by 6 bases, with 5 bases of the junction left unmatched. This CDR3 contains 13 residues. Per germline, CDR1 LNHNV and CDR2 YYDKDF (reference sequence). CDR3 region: CATSISGAGEQYV. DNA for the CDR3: TGTGCCACCAGCATTAGCGGGGCGGGCGAGCAGTACGTC.

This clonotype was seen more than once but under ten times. The CDR3 DNA follows: TGTGCCAGCAGTTACTCGGATGGGTTGAACACTGAAGCTTTCTTT. This codes for CASSYSDGLNTEAFF. The chain links TRBV6-2 or TRBV6-3 to TRBJ1-1, with D hard to call. V was trimmed by 0 bases and J by 0 bases, leaving 8 bases between them. This CDR3 has 15 residues. Per germline, CDR1 MNHEY and CDR2 SVGEGT.

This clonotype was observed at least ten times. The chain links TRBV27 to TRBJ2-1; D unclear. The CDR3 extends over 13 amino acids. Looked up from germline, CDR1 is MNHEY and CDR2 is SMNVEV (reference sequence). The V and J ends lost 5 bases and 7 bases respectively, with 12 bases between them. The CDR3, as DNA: TGTGCCAGCAGTCTCCCGGACGGTAATGAGCAGTTCTTC. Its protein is CASSLPDGNEQFF.

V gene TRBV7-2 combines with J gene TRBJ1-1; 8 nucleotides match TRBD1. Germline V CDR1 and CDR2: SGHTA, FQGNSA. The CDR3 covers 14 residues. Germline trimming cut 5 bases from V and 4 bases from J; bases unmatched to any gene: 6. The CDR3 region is CASSPQGAFTEAFF. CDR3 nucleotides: TGTGCCAGCAGCCCCCAGGGGGCCTTCACTGAAGCTTTCTTT.

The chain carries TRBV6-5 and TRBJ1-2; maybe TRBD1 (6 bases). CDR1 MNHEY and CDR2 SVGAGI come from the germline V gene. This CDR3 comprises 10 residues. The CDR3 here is CAQGNYGYTF. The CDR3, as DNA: TGTGCGCAGGGGAACTATGGCTACACCTTC.

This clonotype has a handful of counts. The CDR3 loop is CASSFYGPNTEAFF. CDR3 DNA sequence: TGTGCCAGCAGTTTCTACGGACCGAACACTGAAGCTTTCTTT. V gene TRBV27 combines with J gene TRBJ1-1; D unresolved. Germline V gives CDR1 MNHEY, CDR2 SMNVEV (reference sequence). The CDR3 contains 14 residues. Deletions cut 3 bases from V and 1 base from J, with 9 bases between.

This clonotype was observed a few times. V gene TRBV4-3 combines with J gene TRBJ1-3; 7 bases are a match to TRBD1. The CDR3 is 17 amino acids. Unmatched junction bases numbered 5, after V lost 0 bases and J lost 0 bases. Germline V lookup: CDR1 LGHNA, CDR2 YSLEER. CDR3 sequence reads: CASSQDLDRFSGNTIYF. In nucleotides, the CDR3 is TGCGCCAGCAGCCAAGATTTGGACAGGTTCTCTGGAAACACCATATATTTT.

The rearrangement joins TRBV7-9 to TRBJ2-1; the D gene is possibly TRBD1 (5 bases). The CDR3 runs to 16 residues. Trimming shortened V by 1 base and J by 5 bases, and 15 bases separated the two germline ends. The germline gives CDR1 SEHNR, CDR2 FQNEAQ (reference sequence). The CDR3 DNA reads TGTGCCAGCAGCTTAGAGGCAGGGAAGATCGACAATGAGCAGTTCTTC. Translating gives CASSLEAGKIDNEQFF.

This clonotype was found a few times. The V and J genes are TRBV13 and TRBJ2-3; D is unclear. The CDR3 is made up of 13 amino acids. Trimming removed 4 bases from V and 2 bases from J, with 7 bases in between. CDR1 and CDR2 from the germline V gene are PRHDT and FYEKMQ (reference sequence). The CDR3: CASSSEATDTQYF. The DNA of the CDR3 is TGTGCCAGCAGCTCCGAAGCCACAGATACGCAGTATTTT.